The 4 T cell receptor beta chains in this list originate from one sample, sequenced in a study of post-analysis software for immune sequencing data. Study-level results: In patients, about 5 TRBV segments were more frequent than in controls, with TRBV5-6, TRBV5-1 and TRBV20-1 among them.

No cognate antigen is known for these TCRs. cDNA libraries of TCR beta carried unique molecular identifiers. MiXCR, applied by TCRdb to the PCR reads, yields one record per CDR3 protein. The table lists 380,000 or so distinct CDR3 sequences, about a third of them singletons. The sequencing sample was made of blood. These TCRs come from a girl under 18 with multiple sclerosis.

This clonotype was counted between two and nine times. The gene calls are TRBV4-2 and TRBJ2-1; 13 bases are shared with TRBD2. Trimming at V came to 4 bases and at J to 6 bases, leaving 12 bases not matched to a gene. The CDR3 extends over 18 amino acids. Looked up from germline, CDR1 is LGHNA and CDR2 is YNFKEQ. In nucleotides, the CDR3 is TGTGCCAGCAGCCCGGGACTAGCGGGGACCCTATCGGGCAATGAGCAGTTCTTC. Its translation is CASSPGLAGTLSGNEQFF.

This clonotype was observed many times. The V gene is TRBV20-1, the J gene TRBJ2-1, with a weak D call TRBD2 (6 bases). With 0 bases removed from V and 8 bases from J, the gap between germline ends came to 17 bases. This CDR3 is 15 amino acids long. Per the germline V gene, CDR1 is DFQATT and CDR2 is SNEGSKA (reference sequence). Written as DNA, the CDR3 is TGCAGTGCTAGAGATCAGGGCAGGGACTGGGATGAGCAGTTCTTC. Amino acids: CSARDQGRDWDEQFF.

This chain joins TRBV3-1 and TRBJ2-3; no firm D call. V gave up 4 bases and J gave up 0 bases, with 5 bases separating them. The germline gives CDR1 LGHDT, CDR2 YNNKEL (reference sequence). This CDR3 region has 13 residues. The CDR3 spells CASSRESTDTQYF. The CDR3 bases are TGTGCCAGCAGCCGAGAAAGCACAGATACGCAGTATTTT.

The chain couples TRBV15 to TRBJ2-3; TRBD2 matches at 11 bases. From germline, CDR1 is LNHNV and CDR2 YYDKDF (reference sequence). The CDR3 totals 18 residues. With V trimmed by 2 bases and J by 4 bases, 11 bases remained unmatched. CDR3 amino acids: CATSRQRKLAGDSDTQYF. The CDR3 region has the DNA TGTGCCACCAGCAGACAACGAAAACTAGCGGGGGACTCAGATACGCAGTATTTT.